This paragraph reports one T cell receptor beta chain. Its matching antigen is unknown. MiXCR was run by TCRdb on the reads, yielding one entry per CDR3 protein. The sample has about 300,000 distinct CDR3 sequences; roughly 26% are singletons. This sample was taken from a study of T cell repertoires in cytomegalovirus infection. Study context: Through public TCR beta signatures, both CMV infection and matching HLA type were indicated. Study-wide findings and caveats: Summed public TCR beta family frequency identified CMV carriers bearing the relevant HLA. HLA-C-restricted TCR beta clonotypes specific for CMV led the ex vivo response.

Trimming cost V 6 bases and J 0 bases; bases outside gene matches: 10. The CDR3 loop spans 19 amino acids. Germline CDR1 MGHRA, CDR2 YSYEKL. The source material was PBMCs. The chain has TRBV4-1 and TRBJ2-1; 14 bases are a match to TRBD2. This clonotype originated in a human donor in good health (CMV status not recorded). Some clones in this sample may be carry-over from other donors' samples. In nucleotides, the CDR3 is TGCGCCAGCAGGGATGGGACTAGCGGGGGTGAAAGCTCCTACAATGAGCAGTTCTTC. Amino acid sequence: CASRDGTSGGESSYNEQFF.